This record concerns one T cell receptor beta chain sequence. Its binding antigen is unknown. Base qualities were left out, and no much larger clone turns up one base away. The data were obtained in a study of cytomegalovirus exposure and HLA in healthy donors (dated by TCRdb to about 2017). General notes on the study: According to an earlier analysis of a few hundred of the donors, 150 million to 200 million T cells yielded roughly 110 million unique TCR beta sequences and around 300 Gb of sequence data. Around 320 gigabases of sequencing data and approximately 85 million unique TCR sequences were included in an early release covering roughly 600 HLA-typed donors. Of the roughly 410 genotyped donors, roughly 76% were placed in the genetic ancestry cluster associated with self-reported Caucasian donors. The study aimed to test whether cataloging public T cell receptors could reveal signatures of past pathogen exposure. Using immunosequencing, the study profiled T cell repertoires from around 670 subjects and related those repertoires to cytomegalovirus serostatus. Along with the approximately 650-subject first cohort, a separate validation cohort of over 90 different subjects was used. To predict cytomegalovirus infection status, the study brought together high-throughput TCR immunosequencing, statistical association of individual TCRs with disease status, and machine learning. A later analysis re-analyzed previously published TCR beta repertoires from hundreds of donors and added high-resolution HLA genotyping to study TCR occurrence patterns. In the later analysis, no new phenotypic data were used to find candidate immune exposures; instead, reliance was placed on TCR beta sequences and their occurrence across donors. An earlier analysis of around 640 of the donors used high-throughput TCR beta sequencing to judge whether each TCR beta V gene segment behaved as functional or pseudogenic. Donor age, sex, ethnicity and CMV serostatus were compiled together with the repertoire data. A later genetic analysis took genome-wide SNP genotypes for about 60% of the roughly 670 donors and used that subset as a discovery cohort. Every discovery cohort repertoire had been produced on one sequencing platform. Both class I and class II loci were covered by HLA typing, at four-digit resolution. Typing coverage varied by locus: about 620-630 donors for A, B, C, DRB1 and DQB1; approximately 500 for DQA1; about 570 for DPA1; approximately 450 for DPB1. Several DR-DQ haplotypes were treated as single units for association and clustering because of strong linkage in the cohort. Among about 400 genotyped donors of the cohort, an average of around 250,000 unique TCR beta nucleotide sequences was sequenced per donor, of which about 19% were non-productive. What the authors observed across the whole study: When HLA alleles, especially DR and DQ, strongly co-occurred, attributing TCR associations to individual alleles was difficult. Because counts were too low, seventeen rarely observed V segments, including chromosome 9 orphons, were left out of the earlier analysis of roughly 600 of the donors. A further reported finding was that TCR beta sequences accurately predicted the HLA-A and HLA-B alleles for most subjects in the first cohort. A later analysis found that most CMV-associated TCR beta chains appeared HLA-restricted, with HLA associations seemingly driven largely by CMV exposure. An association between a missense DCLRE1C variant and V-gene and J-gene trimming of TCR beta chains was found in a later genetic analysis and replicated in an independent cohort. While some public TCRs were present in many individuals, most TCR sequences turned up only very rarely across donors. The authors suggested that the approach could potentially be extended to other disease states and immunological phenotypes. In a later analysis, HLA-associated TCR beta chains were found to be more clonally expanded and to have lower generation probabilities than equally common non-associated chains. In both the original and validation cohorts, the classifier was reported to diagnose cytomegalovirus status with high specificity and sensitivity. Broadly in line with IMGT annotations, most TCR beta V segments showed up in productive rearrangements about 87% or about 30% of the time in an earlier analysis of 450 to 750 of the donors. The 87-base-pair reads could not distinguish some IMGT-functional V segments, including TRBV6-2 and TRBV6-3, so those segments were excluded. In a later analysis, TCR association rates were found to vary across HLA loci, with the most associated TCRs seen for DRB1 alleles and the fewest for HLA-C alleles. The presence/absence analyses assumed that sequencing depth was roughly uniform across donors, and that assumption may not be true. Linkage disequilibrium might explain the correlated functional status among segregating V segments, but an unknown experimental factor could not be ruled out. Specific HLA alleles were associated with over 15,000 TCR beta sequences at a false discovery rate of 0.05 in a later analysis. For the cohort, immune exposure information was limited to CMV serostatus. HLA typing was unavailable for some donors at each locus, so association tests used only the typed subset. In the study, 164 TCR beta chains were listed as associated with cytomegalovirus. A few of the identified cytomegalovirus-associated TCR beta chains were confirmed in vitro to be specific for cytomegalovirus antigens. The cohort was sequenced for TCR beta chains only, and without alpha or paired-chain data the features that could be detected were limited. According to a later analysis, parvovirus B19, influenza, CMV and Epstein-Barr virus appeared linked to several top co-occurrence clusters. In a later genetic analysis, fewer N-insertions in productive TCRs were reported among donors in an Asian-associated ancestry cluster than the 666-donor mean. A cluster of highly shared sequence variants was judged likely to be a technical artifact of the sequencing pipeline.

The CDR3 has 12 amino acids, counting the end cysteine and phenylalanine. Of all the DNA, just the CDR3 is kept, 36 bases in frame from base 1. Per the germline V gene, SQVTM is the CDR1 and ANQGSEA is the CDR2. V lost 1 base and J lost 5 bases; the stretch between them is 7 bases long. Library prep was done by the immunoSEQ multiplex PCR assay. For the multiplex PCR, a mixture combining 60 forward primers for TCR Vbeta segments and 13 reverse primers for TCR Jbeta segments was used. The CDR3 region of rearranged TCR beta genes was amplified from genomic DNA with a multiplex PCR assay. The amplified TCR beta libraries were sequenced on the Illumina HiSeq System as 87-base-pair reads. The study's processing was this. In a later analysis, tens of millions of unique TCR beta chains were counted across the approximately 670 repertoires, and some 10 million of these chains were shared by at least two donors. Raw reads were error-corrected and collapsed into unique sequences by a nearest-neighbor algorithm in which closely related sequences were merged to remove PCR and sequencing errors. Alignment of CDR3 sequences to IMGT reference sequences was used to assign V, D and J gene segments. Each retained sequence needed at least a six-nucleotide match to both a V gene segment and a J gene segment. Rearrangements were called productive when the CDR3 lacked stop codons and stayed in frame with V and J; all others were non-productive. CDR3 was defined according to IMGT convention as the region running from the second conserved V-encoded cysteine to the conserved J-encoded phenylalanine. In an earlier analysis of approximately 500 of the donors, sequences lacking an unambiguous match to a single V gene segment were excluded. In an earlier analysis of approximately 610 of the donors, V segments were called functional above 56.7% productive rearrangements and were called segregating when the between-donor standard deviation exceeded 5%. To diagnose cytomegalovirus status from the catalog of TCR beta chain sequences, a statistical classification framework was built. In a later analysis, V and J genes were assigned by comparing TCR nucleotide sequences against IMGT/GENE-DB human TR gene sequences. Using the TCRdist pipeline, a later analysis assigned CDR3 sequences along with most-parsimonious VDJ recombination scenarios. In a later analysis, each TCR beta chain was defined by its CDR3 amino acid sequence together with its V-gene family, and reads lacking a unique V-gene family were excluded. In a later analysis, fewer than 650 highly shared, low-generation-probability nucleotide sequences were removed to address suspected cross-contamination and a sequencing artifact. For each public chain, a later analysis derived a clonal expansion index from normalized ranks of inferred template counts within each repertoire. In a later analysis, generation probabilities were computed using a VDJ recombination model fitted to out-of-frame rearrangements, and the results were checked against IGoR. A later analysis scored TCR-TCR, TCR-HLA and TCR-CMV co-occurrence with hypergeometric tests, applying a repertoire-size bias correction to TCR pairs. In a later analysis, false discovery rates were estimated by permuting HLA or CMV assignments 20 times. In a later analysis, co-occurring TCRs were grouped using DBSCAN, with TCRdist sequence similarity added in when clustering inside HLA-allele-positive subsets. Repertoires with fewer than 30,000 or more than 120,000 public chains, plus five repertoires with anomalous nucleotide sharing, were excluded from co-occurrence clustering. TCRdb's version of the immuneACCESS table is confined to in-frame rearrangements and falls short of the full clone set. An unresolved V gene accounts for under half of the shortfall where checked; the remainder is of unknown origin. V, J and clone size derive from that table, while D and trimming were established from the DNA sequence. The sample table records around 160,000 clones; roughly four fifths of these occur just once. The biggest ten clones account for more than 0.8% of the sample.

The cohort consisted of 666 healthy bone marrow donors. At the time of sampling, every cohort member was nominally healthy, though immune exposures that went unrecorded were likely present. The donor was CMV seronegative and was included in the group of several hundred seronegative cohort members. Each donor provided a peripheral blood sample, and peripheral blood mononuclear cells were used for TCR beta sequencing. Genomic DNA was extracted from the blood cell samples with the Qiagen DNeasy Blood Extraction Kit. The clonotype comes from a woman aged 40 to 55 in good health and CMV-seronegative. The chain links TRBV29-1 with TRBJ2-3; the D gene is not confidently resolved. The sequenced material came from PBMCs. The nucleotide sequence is TGCAGCGTTGAAGCGAGAGGAGATACGCAGTATTTT. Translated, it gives CSVEARGDTQYF.